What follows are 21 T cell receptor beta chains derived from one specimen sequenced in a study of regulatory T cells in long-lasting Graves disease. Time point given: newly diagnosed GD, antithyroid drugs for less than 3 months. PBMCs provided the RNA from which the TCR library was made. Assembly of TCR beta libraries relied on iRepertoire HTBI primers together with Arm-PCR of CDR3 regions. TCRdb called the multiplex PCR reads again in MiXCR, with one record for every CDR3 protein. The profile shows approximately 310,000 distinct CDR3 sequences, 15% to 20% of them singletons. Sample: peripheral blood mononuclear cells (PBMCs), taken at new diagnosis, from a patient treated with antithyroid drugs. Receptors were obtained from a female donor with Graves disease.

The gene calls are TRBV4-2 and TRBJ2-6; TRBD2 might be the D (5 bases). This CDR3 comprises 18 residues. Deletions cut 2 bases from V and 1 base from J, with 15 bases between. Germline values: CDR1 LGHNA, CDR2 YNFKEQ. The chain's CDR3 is CASSQQRAAWSGANVLTF. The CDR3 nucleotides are TGTGCCAGCAGCCAACAGAGAGCGGCCTGGTCTGGGGCCAACGTCCTGACTTTC.

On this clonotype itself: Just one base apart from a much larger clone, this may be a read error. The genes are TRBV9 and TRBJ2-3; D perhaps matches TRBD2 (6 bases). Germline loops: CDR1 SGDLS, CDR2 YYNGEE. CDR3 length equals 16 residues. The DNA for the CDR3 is TGTGCCAGCAGCGTAGGTCGCGGGATGTTCACAGGTACGCAGTATTTT. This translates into CASSVGRGMFTGTQYF.

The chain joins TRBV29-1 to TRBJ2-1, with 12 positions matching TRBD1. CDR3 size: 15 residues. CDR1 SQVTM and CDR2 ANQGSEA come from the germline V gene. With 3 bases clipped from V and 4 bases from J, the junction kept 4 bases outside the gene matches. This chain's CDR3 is CSVERGQGAYNEQFF. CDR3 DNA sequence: TGCAGCGTTGAGAGGGGACAGGGGGCATACAATGAGCAGTTCTTC.

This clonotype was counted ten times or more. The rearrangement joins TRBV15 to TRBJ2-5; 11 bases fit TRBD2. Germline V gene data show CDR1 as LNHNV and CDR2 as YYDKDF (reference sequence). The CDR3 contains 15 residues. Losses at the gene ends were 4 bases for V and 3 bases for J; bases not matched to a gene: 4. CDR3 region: CATSTGTSGKETQYF. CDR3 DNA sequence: TGTGCCACCAGCACAGGGACTAGCGGCAAAGAGACCCAGTACTTC. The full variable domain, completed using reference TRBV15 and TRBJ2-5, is DAMVIQNPRYQVTQFGKPVTLSCSQTLNHNVMYWYQQKSSQAPKLLFHYYDKDFNNEADTPDNFQSRRPNTSFCFLDIRSPGLGDTAMYLCATSTGTSGKETQYFGPGTRLLVL.

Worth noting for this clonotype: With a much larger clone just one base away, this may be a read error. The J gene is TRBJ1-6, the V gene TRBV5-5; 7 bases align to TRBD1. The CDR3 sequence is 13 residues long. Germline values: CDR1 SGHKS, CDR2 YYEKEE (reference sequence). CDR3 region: CASSVTGVSPLRF. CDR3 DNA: TGTGCCAGCAGCGTAACAGGGGTCTCACCCCTCCGCTTT. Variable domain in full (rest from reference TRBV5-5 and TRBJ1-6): DAGVTQSPTHLIKTRGQQVTLRCSPISGHKSVSWYQQVLGQGPQFIFQYYEKEERGRGNFPDRFSARQFPNYSSELNVNALLLGDSALYLCASSVTGVSPLRFGNGTRLTVT.

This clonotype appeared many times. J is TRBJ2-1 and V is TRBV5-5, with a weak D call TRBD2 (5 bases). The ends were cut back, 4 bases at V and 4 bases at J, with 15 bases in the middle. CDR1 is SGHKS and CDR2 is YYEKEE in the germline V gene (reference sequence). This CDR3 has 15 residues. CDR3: CASSQEGDSYNEQFF. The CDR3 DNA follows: TGTGCCAGCAGCCAAGAGGGAGACTCTTACAATGAGCAGTTCTTC.

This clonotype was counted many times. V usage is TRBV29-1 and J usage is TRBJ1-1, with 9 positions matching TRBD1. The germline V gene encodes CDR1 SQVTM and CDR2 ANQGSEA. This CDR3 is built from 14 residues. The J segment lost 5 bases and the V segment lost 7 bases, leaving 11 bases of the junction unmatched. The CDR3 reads CSGGTGGEYTEAFF. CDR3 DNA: TGCAGCGGAGGAACAGGGGGCGAATATACTGAAGCTTTCTTT.

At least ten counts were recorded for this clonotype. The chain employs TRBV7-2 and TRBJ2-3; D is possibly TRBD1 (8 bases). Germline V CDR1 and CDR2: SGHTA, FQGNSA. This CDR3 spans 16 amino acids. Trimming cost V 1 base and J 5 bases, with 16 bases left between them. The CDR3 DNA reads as TGTGCCAGCAGCTTAGTCCCAGGGGGCGGGGGAGATACGCAGTATTTT. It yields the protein CASSLVPGGGGDTQYF.

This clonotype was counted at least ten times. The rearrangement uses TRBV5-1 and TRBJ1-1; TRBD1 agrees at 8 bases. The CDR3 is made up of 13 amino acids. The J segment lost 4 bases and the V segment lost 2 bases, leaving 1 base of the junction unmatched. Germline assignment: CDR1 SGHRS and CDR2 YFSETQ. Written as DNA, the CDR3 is TGCGCCAGCAGCTTCCAGGGGGCCACTGAAGCTTTCTTT. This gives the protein CASSFQGATEAFF.

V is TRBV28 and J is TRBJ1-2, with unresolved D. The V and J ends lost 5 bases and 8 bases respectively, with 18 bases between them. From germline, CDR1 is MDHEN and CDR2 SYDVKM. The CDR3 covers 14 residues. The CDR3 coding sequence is TGTGCCAGCAGTGTCCTTCTGAGGGTTCGGGGCTACACCTTC. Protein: CASSVLLRVRGYTF.

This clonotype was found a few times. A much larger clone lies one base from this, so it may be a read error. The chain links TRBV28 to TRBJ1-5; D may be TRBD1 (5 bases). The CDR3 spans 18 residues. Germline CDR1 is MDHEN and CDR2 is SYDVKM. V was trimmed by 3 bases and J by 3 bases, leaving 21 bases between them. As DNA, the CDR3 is TGTGCCAGCAGTTTTCAGAAGCAGACAGTGATTAACAATCAGCCCCAGCATTTT. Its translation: CASSFQKQTVINNQPQHF.

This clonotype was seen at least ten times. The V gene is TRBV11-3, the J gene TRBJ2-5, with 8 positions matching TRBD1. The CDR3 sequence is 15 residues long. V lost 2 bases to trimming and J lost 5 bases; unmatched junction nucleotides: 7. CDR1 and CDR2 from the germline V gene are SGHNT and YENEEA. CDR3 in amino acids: CASSLSGGARETQYF. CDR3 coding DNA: TGTGCCAGCAGCTTATCAGGGGGCGCGAGGGAGACCCAGTACTTC.

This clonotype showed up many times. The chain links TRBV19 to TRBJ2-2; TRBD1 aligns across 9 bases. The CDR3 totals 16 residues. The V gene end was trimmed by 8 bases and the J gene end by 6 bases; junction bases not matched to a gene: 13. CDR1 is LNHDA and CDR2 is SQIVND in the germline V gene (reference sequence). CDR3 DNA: TGTGCCAGTCGGAGTCTCCGGGACAGGGCGGCCGGGGAGCTGTTTTTT. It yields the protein CASRSLRDRAAGELFF.

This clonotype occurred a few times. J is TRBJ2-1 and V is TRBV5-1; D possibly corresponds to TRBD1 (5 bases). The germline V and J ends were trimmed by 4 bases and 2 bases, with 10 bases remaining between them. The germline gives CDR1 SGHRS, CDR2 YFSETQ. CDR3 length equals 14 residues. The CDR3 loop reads CASSPDITYNEQFF. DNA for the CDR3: TGCGCCAGCAGCCCGGACATAACCTACAATGAGCAGTTCTTC.

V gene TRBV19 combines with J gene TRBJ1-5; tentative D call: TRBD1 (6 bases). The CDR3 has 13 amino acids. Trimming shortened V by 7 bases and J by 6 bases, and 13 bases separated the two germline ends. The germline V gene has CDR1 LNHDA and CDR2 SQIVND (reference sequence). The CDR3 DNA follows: TGTGCCAGTAAACAGGGATACCGTCAGCCCCAGCATTTT. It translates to CASKQGYRQPQHF.

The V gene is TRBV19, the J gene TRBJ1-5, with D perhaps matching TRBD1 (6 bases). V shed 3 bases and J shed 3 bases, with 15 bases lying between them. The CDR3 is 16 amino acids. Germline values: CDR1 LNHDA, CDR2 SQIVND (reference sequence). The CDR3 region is CASSMGAHWDNQPQHF. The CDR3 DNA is TGTGCCAGTAGTATGGGGGCGCATTGGGACAATCAGCCCCAGCATTTT. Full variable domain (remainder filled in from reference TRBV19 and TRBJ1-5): DGGITQSPKYLFRKEGQNVTLSCEQNLNHDAMYWYRQDPGQGLRLIYYSQIVNDFQKGDIAEGYSVSREKKESFPLTVTSAQKNPTAFYLCASSMGAHWDNQPQHFGDGTRLSIL.

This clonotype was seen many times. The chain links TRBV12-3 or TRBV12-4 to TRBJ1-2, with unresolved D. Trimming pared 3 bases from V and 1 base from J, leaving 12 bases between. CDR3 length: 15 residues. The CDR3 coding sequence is TGTGCCAGCAGTTTCTCGGCTACTGATAACTATGGCTACACCTTC. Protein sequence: CASSFSATDNYGYTF.

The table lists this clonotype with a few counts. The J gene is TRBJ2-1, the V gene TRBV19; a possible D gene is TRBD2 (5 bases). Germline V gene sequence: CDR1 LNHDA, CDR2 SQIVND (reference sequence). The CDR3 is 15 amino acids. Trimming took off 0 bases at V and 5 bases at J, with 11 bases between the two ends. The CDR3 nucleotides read TGTGCCAGTAGTATAGATGCGGGCCGGAACAATGAGCAGTTCTTC. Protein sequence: CASSIDAGRNNEQFF.

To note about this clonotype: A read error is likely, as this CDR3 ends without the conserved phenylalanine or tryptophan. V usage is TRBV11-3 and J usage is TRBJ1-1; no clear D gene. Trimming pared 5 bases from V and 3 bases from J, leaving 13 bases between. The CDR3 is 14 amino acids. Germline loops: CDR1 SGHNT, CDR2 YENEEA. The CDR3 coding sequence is TGTGCCAGCAGCAGCGCCGGGGTGGACACTGAAGCTTTCTTA. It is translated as CASSSAGVDTEAFL.

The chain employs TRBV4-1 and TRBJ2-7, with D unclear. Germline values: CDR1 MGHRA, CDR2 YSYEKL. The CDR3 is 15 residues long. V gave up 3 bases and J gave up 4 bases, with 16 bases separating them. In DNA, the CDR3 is TGCGCCAGCAGCCAGGATCCCAGGACCCTTTACGAGCAGTACTTC. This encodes CASSQDPRTLYEQYF.

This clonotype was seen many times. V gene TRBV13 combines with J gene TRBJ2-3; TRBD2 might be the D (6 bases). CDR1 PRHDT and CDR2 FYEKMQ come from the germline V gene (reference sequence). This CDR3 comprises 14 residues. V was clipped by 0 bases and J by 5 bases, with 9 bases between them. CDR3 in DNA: TGTGCCAGCAGCTTAGGCGGAGGGGTAGATACGCAGTATTTT. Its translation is CASSLGGGVDTQYF.